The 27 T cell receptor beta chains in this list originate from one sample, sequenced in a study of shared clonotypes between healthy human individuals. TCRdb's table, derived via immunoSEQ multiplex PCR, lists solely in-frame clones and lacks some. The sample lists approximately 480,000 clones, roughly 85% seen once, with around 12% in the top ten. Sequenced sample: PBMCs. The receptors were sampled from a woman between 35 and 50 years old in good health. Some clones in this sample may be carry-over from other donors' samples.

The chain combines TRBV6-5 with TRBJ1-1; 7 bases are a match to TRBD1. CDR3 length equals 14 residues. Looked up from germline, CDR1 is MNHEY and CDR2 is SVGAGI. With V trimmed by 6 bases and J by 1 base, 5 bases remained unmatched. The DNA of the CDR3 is TGTGCCAGCAGCATCGGGACAGCGAACACTGAAGCTTTCTTT. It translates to CASSIGTANTEAFF.

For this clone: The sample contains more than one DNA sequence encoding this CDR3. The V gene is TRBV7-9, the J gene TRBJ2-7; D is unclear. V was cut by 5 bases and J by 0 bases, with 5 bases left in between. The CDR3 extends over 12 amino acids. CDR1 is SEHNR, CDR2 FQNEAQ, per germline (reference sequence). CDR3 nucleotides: TGTGCCAGCAGCCTAAGCTCCTACGAGCAGTACTTC. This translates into CASSLSSYEQYF.

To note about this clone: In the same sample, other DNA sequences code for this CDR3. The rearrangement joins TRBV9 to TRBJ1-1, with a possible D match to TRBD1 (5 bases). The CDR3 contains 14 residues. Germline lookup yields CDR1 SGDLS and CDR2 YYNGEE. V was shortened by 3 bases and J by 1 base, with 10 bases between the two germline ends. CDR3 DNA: TGTGCCAGCAGCGGGGGGTACCCGAACACTGAAGCTTTCTTT. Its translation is CASSGGYPNTEAFF. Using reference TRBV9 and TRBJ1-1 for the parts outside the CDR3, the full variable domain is DSGVTQTPKHLITATGQRVTLRCSPRSGDLSVYWYQQSLDQGLQFLIQYYNGEERAKGNILERFSAQQFPDLHSELNLSSLELGDSALYFCASSGGYPNTEAFFGQGTRLTVV.

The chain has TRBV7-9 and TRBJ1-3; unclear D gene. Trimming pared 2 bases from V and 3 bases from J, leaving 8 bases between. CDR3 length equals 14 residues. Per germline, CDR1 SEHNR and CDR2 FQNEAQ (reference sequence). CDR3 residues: CASSLTRSGNTIYF. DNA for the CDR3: TGTGCCAGCAGCTTAACCCGTAGTGGAAACACCATATATTTT.

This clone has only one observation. The CDR3 spells CASSGPGQMNTEAFF. The DNA of the CDR3 is TGCGCCAGCAGCGGCCCGGGACAGATGAACACTGAAGCTTTCTTT. This chain joins TRBV23-1 and TRBJ1-1, with 7 bases aligning to TRBD1. TRBV23-1 counts as an open reading frame of uncertain function. V trimming: 6 bases; J trimming: 0 bases; junction bases outside the gene matches: 7. The CDR3 runs to 15 residues.

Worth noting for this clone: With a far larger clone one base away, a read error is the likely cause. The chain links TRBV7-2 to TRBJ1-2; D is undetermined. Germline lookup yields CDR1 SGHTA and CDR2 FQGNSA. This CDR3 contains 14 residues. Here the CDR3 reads CAGSLAAIGYGYTF. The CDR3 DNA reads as TGTGCCGGCAGCTTAGCTGCTATCGGCTATGGCTACACCTTC.

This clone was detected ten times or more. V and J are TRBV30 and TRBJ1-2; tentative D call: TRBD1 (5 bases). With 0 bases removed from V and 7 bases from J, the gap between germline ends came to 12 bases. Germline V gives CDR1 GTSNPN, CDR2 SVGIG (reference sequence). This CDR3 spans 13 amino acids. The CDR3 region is CAWSVQRGGGYTF. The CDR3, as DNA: TGTGCCTGGAGTGTACAGAGGGGAGGTGGCTACACCTTC.

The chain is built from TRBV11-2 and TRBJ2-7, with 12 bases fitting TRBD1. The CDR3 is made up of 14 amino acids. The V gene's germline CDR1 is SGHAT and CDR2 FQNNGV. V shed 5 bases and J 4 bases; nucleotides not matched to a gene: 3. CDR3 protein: CASSRDRGLYEQYF. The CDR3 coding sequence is TGTGCCAGCAGCCGGGACAGGGGGCTGTACGAGCAGTACTTC.

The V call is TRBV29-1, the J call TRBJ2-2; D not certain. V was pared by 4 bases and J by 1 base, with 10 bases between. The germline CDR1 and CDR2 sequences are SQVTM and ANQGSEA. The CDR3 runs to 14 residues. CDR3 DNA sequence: TGCAGCGTTGCCCCCGCCCGGAACACCGGGGAGCTGTTTTTT. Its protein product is CSVAPARNTGELFF.

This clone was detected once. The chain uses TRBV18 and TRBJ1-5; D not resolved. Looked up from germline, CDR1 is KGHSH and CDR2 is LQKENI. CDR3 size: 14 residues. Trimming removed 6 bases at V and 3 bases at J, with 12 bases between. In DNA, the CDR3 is TGTGCCAGCTCCTCAACGTCAGACAATCAGCCCCAGCATTTT. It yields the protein CASSSTSDNQPQHF.

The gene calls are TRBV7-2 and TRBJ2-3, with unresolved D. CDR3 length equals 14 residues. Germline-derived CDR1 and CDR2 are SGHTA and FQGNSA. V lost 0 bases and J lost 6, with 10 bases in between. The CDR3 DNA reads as TGTGCCAGCAGCTTAGCCTACCACCAGGATACGCAGTATTTT. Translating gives CASSLAYHQDTQYF.

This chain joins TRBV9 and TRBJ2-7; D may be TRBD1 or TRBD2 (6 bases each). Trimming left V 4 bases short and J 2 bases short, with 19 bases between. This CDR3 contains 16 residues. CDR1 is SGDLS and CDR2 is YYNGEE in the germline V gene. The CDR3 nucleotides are TGTGCCAGCAGCCCGAGTGGGGGCGGAGGGGCCTACGAGCAGTACTTC. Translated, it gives CASSPSGGGGAYEQYF.

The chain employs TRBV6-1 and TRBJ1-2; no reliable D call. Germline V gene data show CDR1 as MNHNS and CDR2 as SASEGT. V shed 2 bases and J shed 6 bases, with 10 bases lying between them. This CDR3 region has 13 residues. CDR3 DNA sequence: TGTGCCAGCAGTGAATCAGGCAGGAATGGCTACACCTTC. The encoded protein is CASSESGRNGYTF.

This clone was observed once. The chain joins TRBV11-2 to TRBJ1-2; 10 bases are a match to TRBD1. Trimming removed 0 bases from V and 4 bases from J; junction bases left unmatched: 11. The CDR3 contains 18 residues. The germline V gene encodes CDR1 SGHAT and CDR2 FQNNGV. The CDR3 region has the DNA TGTGCCAGCAGCTTAGATCTGTCTGCGACAGGGGGCGCCTATGGCTACACCTTC. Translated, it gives CASSLDLSATGGAYGYTF.

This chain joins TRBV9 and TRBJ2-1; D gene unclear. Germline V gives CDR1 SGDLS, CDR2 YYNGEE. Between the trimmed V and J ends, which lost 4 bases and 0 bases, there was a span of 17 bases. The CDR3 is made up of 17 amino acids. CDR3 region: CASSPPLYRSSYNEQFF. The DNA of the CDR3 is TGTGCCAGCAGCCCCCCCTTATACCGGAGCTCCTACAATGAGCAGTTCTTC.

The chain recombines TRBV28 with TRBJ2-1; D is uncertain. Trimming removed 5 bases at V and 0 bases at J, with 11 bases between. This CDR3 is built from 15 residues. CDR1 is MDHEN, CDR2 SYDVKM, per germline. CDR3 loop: CASSSSAYSYNEQFF. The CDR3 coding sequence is TGTGCCAGCAGTAGCTCCGCTTACTCCTACAATGAGCAGTTCTTC.

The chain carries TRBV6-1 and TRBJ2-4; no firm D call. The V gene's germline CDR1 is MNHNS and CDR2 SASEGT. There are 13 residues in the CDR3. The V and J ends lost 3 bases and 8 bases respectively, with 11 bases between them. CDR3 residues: CASSEVLDDIQYF. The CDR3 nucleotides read TGTGCCAGCAGTGAGGTTCTGGACGACATTCAGTACTTC.

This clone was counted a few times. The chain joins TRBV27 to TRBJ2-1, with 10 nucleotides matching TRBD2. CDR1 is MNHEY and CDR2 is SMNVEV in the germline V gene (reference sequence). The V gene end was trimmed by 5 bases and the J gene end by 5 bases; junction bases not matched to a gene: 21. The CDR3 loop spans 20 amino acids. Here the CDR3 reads CASSLDGLRNSGRPHNEQFF. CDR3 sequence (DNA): TGTGCCAGCAGTCTGGACGGGCTCCGAAATAGCGGGAGGCCCCACAATGAGCAGTTCTTC.

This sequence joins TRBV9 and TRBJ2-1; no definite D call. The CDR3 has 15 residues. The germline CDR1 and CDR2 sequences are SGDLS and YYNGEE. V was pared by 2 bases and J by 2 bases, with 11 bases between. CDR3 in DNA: TGTGCCAGCAGCGTTACCACAGAGACCTACAATGAGCAGTTCTTC. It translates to CASSVTTETYNEQFF. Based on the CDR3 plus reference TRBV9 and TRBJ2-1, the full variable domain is DSGVTQTPKHLITATGQRVTLRCSPRSGDLSVYWYQQSLDQGLQFLIQYYNGEERAKGNILERFSAQQFPDLHSELNLSSLELGDSALYFCASSVTTETYNEQFFGPGTRLTVL.

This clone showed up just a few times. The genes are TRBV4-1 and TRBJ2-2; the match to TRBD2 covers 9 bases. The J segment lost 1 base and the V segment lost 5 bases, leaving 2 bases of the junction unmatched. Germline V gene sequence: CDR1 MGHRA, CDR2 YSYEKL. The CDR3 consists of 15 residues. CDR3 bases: TGCGCCAGCAGCTGGCGGGAGGGGAACACCGGGGAGCTGTTTTTT. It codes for CASSWREGNTGELFF.

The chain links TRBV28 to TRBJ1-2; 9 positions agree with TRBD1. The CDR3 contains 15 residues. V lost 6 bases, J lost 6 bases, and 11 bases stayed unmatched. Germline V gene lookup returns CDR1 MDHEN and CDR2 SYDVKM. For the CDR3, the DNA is TGTGCCAGCAGCTCGGCCGGACAGGGGAAGCATGGCTACACCTTC. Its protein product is CASSSAGQGKHGYTF.

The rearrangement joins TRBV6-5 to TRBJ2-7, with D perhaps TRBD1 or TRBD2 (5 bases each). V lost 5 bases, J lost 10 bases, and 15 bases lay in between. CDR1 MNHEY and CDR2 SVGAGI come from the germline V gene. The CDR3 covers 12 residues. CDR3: CASSTPQGDQYF. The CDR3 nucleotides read TGTGCCAGCAGTACGCCCCAGGGAGACCAGTACTTC.

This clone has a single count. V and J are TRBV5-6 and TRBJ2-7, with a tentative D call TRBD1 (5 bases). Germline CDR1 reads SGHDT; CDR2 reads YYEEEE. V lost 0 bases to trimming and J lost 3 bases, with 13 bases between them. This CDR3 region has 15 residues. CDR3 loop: CASSLGVGVFYEQYF. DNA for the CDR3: TGTGCCAGCAGCTTGGGGGTAGGGGTATTCTACGAGCAGTACTTC.

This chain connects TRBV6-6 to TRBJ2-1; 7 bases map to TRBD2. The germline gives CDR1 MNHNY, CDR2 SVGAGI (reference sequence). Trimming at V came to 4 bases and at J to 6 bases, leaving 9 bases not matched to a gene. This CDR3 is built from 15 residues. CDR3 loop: CASSSLRSGINEQFF. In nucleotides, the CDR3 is TGTGCCAGCAGTTCCCTAAGAAGCGGGATCAATGAGCAGTTCTTC.

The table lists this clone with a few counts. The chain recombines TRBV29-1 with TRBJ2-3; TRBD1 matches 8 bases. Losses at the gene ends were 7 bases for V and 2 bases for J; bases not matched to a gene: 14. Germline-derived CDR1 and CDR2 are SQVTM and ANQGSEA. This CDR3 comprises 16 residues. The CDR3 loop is CSAQGTGRGATDTQYF. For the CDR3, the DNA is TGCAGCGCCCAAGGGACAGGCCGAGGGGCCACAGATACGCAGTATTTT.

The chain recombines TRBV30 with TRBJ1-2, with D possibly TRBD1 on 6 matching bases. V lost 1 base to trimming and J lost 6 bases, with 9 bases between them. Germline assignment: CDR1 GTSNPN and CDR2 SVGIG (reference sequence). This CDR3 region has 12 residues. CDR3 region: CAWSETGHGYTF. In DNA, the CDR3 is TGTGCCTGGAGTGAAACAGGGCATGGCTACACCTTC. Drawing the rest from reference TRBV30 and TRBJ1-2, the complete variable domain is SQTIHQWPATLVQPVGSPLSLECTVEGTSNPNLYWYRQAAGRGLQLLFYSVGIGQISSEVPQNLSASRPQDRQFILSSKKLLLSDSGFYLCAWSETGHGYTFGSGTRLTVV.

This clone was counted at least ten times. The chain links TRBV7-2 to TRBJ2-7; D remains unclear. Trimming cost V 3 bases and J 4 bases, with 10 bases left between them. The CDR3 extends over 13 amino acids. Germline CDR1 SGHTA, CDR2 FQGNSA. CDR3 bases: TGTGCCAGCAGCTTGACAAATCTTTACGAGCAGTACTTC. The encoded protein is CASSLTNLYEQYF.